Below, 28 T cell receptor beta chains from the same sample are listed, as sequenced in a study of blood T cell repertoires in COVID-19. Profiled with immunoSEQ multiplex PCR; TCRdb holds only in-frame clones, not every one. The repertoire includes about 300,000 clones, 75% to 90% of them detected once, and 2.2% sits in the top ten. Sequencing used PBMCs or T cells enriched from blood (not recorded which). The receptors originated from a man aged 25-40 years who had recovered from COVID-19.

The chain has TRBV5-1 and TRBJ1-2, with D possibly matching TRBD1 (5 bases). V dropped 4 bases and J dropped 2 bases, with 12 bases sitting between them. CDR1 is SGHRS and CDR2 is YFSETQ in the germline V gene. The CDR3 length is 14 residues. The CDR3 protein is CASSPSPGNYGYTF. CDR3 sequence (DNA): TGCGCCAGCAGCCCTTCCCCAGGGAACTATGGCTACACCTTC. The full variable domain, rest sourced from reference TRBV5-1 and TRBJ1-2, is KAGVTQTPRYLIKTRGQQVTLSCSPISGHRSVSWYQQTPGQGLQFLFEYFSETQRNKGNFPGRFSGRQFSNSRSEMNVSTLELGDSALYLCASSPSPGNYGYTFGSGTRLTVV.

The count of this clone is one. The genes are TRBV6-5 and TRBJ1-1; the match to TRBD1 covers 7 bases. The CDR3 loop spans 15 amino acids. The V and J ends lost 9 bases and 4 bases, in that order; junction bases with no gene match: 14. The germline V gene has CDR1 MNHEY and CDR2 SVGAGI. The CDR3 bases are TGTGCCAGTGAAAGTGGGAACAGGGGAGCCACTGAAGCTTTCTTT. Translation gives CASESGNRGATEAFF.

The chain joins TRBV2 to TRBJ2-1, with 8 bases lining up with TRBD1. CDR1 and CDR2 (germline): SNHLY, FYNNEI. The CDR3 runs 15 residues. The J segment lost 3 bases and the V segment lost 7 bases, leaving 8 bases of the junction unmatched. This chain's CDR3 is CASTFDRGGYNEQFF. The CDR3 coding sequence is TGTGCCAGCACCTTCGACAGGGGAGGCTACAATGAGCAGTTCTTC.

V and J are TRBV19 and TRBJ2-3; D gene unclear. V was trimmed by 6 bases and J by 8 bases, leaving 12 bases between them. There are 12 residues in the CDR3. Germline lookup yields CDR1 LNHDA and CDR2 SQIVND (reference sequence). CDR3 in amino acids: CASSLVDATQYF. DNA of the CDR3: TGTGCCAGTAGCCTAGTTGATGCTACGCAGTATTTT.

The chain links TRBV2 to TRBJ2-1; 10 bases line up with TRBD2. Germline V CDR1 and CDR2: SNHLY, FYNNEI. The CDR3 length is 15 residues. J was trimmed by 5 bases and V by 5 bases; bases with no gene match: 6. The CDR3 DNA reads as TGTGCCAGCAGTCAGGAGCGGGGGGGGCACAATGAGCAGTTCTTC. This encodes CASSQERGGHNEQFF.

The genes are TRBV20-1 and TRBJ2-1; D not certain. Trimming left V 6 bases short and J 4 bases short, with 4 bases between. Per the germline V gene, CDR1 is DFQATT and CDR2 is SNEGSKA (reference sequence). CDR3 size: 10 residues. CDR3 DNA: TGCAGTGCCAGGTACAATGAGCAGTTCTTC. This translates into CSARYNEQFF.

This clone appeared a few times. The rearrangement joins TRBV19 to TRBJ2-5; TRBD2 aligns across 11 bases. Trimming at V came to 6 bases and at J to 4 bases, leaving 4 bases not matched to a gene. The CDR3 consists of 14 residues. Germline CDR1 is LNHDA and CDR2 is SQIVND (reference sequence). CDR3 loop: CASSLAGGGETQYF. CDR3 in DNA: TGTGCCAGTAGCCTAGCGGGGGGAGGAGAGACCCAGTACTTC. The full variable domain, rest sourced from reference TRBV19 and TRBJ2-5, is DGGITQSPKYLFRKEGQNVTLSCEQNLNHDAMYWYRQDPGQGLRLIYYSQIVNDFQKGDIAEGYSVSREKKESFPLTVTSAQKNPTAFYLCASSLAGGGETQYFGPGTRLLVL.

This chain links TRBV12-3 or TRBV12-4 with TRBJ1-1, with 12 bases identical to TRBD1. The CDR3 has 10 amino acids. The V and J ends lost 8 bases and 14 bases, in that order; junction bases with no gene match: 3. CDR3 protein: CASAGQGAFF. Here the CDR3 DNA reads TGTGCCAGCGCGGGACAGGGGGCCTTCTTT.

For this clone: A junction boundary mismatches the germline segment, possibly from a read error. This CDR3 reads CASSIDWSGRIHF. The DNA for the CDR3 is TGTGCCAGTAGTATAGATTGGTCAGGGCGGATCCACTTC. The gene calls are TRBV19 and TRBJ1-2; maybe TRBD1 (5 bases). The CDR3 is 13 amino acids. Germline CDR1 is LNHDA and CDR2 is SQIVND (reference sequence). Based on the CDR3 plus reference TRBV19 and TRBJ1-2, the full variable domain is DGGITQSPKYLFRKEGQNVTLSCEQNLNHDAMYWYRQDPGQGLRLIYYSQIVNDFQKGDIAEGYSVSREKKESFPLTVTSAQKNPTAFYLCASSIDWSGRIHFGSGTRLTVV.

The chain employs TRBV4-3 and TRBJ2-7; TRBD1 agrees at 7 bases. From germline, CDR1 is LGHNA and CDR2 YSLEER. This CDR3 has 15 residues. Trimming removed 4 bases from V and 4 bases from J; junction bases left unmatched: 10. This chain's CDR3 is CASSPGGPGGYEQYF. The DNA for the CDR3 is TGCGCCAGCAGCCCAGGTGGGCCAGGGGGTTACGAGCAGTACTTC.

This chain joins TRBV6-5 and TRBJ1-5; D uncertain. CDR3 length equals 15 residues. The V gene's germline CDR1 is MNHEY and CDR2 SVGAGI. Trimming took off 5 bases at V and 0 bases at J, with 11 bases between the two ends. The CDR3 DNA sequence: TGTGCCAGCAGTACCCACCCGGGTAGCAATCAGCCCCAGCATTTT. Its translation is CASSTHPGSNQPQHF.

The rearrangement links TRBV7-9 to TRBJ2-7, with 9 bases fitting TRBD1. This CDR3 is built from 16 residues. Trimming removed 5 bases from V and 3 bases from J; junction bases left unmatched: 11. CDR1 is SEHNR and CDR2 is FQNEAQ in the germline V gene (reference sequence). The CDR3 reads CASSPLSGTGNYEQYF. As DNA, the CDR3 is TGTGCCAGCAGCCCCCTAAGCGGGACAGGGAACTACGAGCAGTACTTC. Together with reference TRBV7-9 and TRBJ2-7, the CDR3 gives the full variable domain: DTGVSQNPRHKITKRGQNVTFRCDPISEHNRLYWYRQTLGQGPEFLTYFQNEAQLEKSRLLSDRFSAERPKGSFSTLEIQRTEQGDSAMYLCASSPLSGTGNYEQYFGPGTRLTVT.

The V call is TRBV4-1, the J call TRBJ2-7, with 8 bases identical to TRBD1. Trimming at V came to 2 bases and at J to 5 bases, leaving 8 bases not matched to a gene. This CDR3 contains 15 residues. Germline CDR1 MGHRA, CDR2 YSYEKL. CDR3 in amino acids: CASSQRTGLHDEQYF. CDR3 sequence (DNA): TGCGCCAGCAGCCAACGGACAGGGCTTCACGACGAGCAGTACTTC.

The rearrangement joins TRBV19 to TRBJ1-2; 7 bases line up with TRBD1. Per the germline V gene, CDR1 is LNHDA and CDR2 is SQIVND (reference sequence). The CDR3 contains 16 residues. V was clipped by 3 bases and J by 2 bases; unmatched bases: 9. The CDR3: CASSMLDRTVNYGYTF. In DNA form, the CDR3 reads TGTGCCAGTAGTATGTTGGACAGGACTGTAAACTATGGCTACACCTTC.

The gene calls are TRBV27 and TRBJ1-1, with D unclear. The V and J ends lost 2 bases and 7 bases respectively, with 11 bases between them. The CDR3 spans 13 residues. Germline CDR1 reads MNHEY; CDR2 reads SMNVEV (reference sequence). The DNA for the CDR3 is TGTGCCAGCAGTTTAAATGGTTTCAGTGAAGCTTTCTTT. Its protein product is CASSLNGFSEAFF.

In DNA, the CDR3 is TGTGCCAGCAGCGTAGGGGCGACGAACACCGGGGAGCTGTTTTTT. Its protein product is CASSVGATNTGELFF. This chain connects TRBV9 to TRBJ2-2; D remains unclear. The CDR3 spans 15 residues. V was cut by 0 bases and J by 0 bases, with 6 bases left in between. CDR1 is SGDLS, CDR2 YYNGEE, per germline.

This chain connects TRBV6-5 to TRBJ1-1; 7 bases match TRBD1. J was trimmed by 0 bases and V by 10 bases; bases with no gene match: 5. Germline V gene data show CDR1 as MNHEY and CDR2 as SVGAGI. The CDR3 loop spans 13 amino acids. The CDR3 protein is CANGRGMNTEAFF. The CDR3 region has the DNA TGTGCCAACGGCAGGGGGATGAACACTGAAGCTTTCTTT.

This chain joins TRBV4-1 and TRBJ1-4; unclear D gene. Germline CDR1 is MGHRA and CDR2 is YSYEKL. CDR3 length equals 15 residues. Trimming pared 1 base from V and 7 bases from J, leaving 13 bases between. The CDR3 here is CASSQGVSEGEKLFF. The DNA of the CDR3 is TGCGCCAGCAGCCAAGGGGTCTCGGAGGGTGAAAAACTGTTTTTT.

A few counts support this clone. The chain carries TRBV6-6 and TRBJ1-1, with 11 bases that match TRBD1. There are 21 residues in the CDR3. Germline V gene lookup returns CDR1 MNHNY and CDR2 SVGAGI (reference sequence). With 6 bases clipped from V and 4 bases from J, the junction kept 25 bases outside the gene matches. DNA for the CDR3: TGTGCCAGCAGCACCGGGACAGGGGGTGCACGAGACTTGGGCCAAACCACTGAAGCTTTCTTT. It is translated as CASSTGTGGARDLGQTTEAFF.

A remark on this clone: Other nucleotide sequences in the sample specify the same CDR3. The chain is built from TRBV5-1 and TRBJ1-3; possible D gene TRBD1, 5 bases. Germline lookup yields CDR1 SGHRS and CDR2 YFSETQ. The CDR3 runs to 14 residues. With 0 bases removed from V and 3 bases from J, the gap between germline ends came to 7 bases. The CDR3 DNA reads as TGCGCCAGCAGCTTGGCAGGGTATGGAAACACCATATATTTT. This sequence encodes CASSLAGYGNTIYF.

DNA for the CDR3: TGTGCCACCAGTGATCCCGACAGGGGTGACACCGGGGAGCTGTTTTTT. Encoded protein: CATSDPDRGDTGELFF. V usage is TRBV24-1 and J usage is TRBJ2-2, with 8 bases lining up with TRBD1. There are 16 residues in the CDR3. Per the germline V gene, CDR1 is KGHDR and CDR2 is SFDVKD. V trimming: 3 bases; J trimming: 3 bases; junction bases outside the gene matches: 5.

This clone was recorded only once. This chain connects TRBV7-3 to TRBJ1-6, with D tentatively TRBD1 (6 bases). The CDR3 extends over 15 amino acids. Germline values: CDR1 SGHTA, CDR2 FQGTGA. Trimming removed 1 base at V and 7 bases at J, with 11 bases between. CDR3 sequence (DNA): TGTGCCAGCAGCTTAATGACAGGAGGAAATTCACCCCTCCACTTT. Translation: CASSLMTGGNSPLHF.

The J gene is TRBJ2-5, the V gene TRBV7-3; 11 bases line up with TRBD2. V gave up 5 bases and J gave up 0 bases; unmatched junction bases: 5. This CDR3 region has 16 residues. The V gene's germline CDR1 is SGHTA and CDR2 FQGTGA. The DNA of the CDR3 is TGTGCCAGCAGCGCAGGGACTAGCGGAAACCAAGAGACCCAGTACTTC. Translated, it gives CASSAGTSGNQETQYF.

The chain links TRBV10-2 to TRBJ1-6; 8 nucleotides align to TRBD1. V shed 6 bases, J shed 2 bases, and the junction held 6 bases outside the gene matches. Germline values: CDR1 WSHSY, CDR2 SAAADI. There are 16 residues in the CDR3. For the CDR3, the DNA is TGCGCCAGCAGATCGGACAGGGAAGCCTATAATTCACCCCTCCACTTT. It is translated as CASRSDREAYNSPLHF.

The genes are TRBV10-3 and TRBJ1-6, with unresolved D. The CDR3 covers 16 residues. V lost 4 bases and J 5 bases, leaving 15 bases between the germline ends. CDR1 is ENHRY and CDR2 is SYGVKD in the germline V gene. CDR3 loop: CAISGGRSGNNSPLHF. In DNA form, the CDR3 reads TGTGCCATCAGTGGAGGCCGGTCGGGAAATAATTCACCCCTCCACTTT.

This sequence joins TRBV30 and TRBJ1-1; D not resolved. There are 14 residues in the CDR3. V was shortened by 1 base and J by 2 bases, with 11 bases between the two germline ends. Germline CDR1 is GTSNPN and CDR2 is SVGIG (reference sequence). In DNA, the CDR3 is TGTGCCTGGAGTGGAGAACAGTTCAACACTGAAGCTTTCTTT. Translated: CAWSGEQFNTEAFF.

The rearrangement uses TRBV7-9 and TRBJ1-2; tentative D call: TRBD1 (6 bases). The V gene lost 5 bases and the J gene lost 3 bases, with 16 bases spanning the gap. CDR3 length: 15 residues. Germline CDR1 SEHNR, CDR2 FQNEAQ (reference sequence). CDR3 in DNA: TGTGCCAGCAGCCGAAACAGGGATACGGACTATGGCTACACCTTC. Its translation is CASSRNRDTDYGYTF.

Regarding this clone: The junction departs from germline at one end; a sequencing error may be responsible. This chain joins TRBV2 and TRBJ1-5; D call uncertain. Germline CDR1 reads SNHLY; CDR2 reads FYNNEI. This CDR3 is 12 amino acids long. The CDR3 sequence is CASSPDTQHQHF. In DNA form, the CDR3 reads TGTGCCAGCAGCCCCGACACCCAGCACCAGCATTTT.